This TCR beta chain stems from a study of CD8+ T cells in alopecia areata. Study overall: After 6 to 18 months of tofacitinib, follow-up continued 6 months off drug.

This clone was counted only a few times. Antigen specificity is unknown. Study-level findings and limits: An increase in clonality over normal scalp was evident in lesional scalp, especially alopecia totalis/universalis.

This CDR3 has 15 amino acids. CDR1 SGHTA and CDR2 FQGNSA come from the germline V gene. The ends were cut back, 2 bases at V and 0 bases at J, with 8 bases in the middle. Alopecia areata patients gave lesional scalp punch biopsies and peripheral blood samples. Reverse transcription of extracted RNA yielded cDNA, which provided the sequencing template. Method: immunoSEQ multiplex PCR; TCRdb's copy keeps in-frame clones and lacks some. Seen here are roughly 120,000 clones, 35% to 40% observed once, and the top ten hold roughly 3.2%. This TCR came from a human donor with alopecia areata. The specimen sequenced was CD4+ T cells sorted from blood. This chain joins TRBV7-2 and TRBJ2-1; no clear D gene. The CDR3 DNA is TGTGCCAGCAGCTTACGGAAAACCTCCTACAATGAGCAGTTCTTC. Translated, it gives CASSLRKTSYNEQFF.